This entry describes one TCR beta chain. Its specificity is unknown. This sample was taken from a study of vaccination and CD4 T cells after COVID-19. Findings of the study overall: Going from 21 to 38, median SARS-CoV-2-reactive clonotypes did not rise significantly.

The sample's treatment: 10-day PBMC culture with coronavirus spike peptide pools or control peptides (ViraFEST assay). Once obtained from cultured CD4+ T cells, the DNA was sequenced using the Oncomine TCR Beta short-read assay. CD4+ T cells were cultured, and genomic DNA was extracted from them. Each CDR3 protein is one row after TCRdb ran MiXCR on the PCR reads. Counted here are 13,000 to 15,000 distinct CDR3 sequences, 50% to 65% occurring once; the ten biggest clones make up around 10%. The sample in question was CD4+ T cells from blood, cultured in vitro, obtained before SARS-CoV-2 vaccination. The sequence came from a human donor who had recovered from COVID-19.

CDR3 nucleotide sequence: TGTGCCAGCAGATCGATAAGACAGGGACTCAATCAGCCCCAGCATTTT. Residues: CASRSIRQGLNQPQHF. The rearrangement joins TRBV28 to TRBJ1-5, with TRBD1 identical over 7 bases. Germline V CDR1 and CDR2: MDHEN, SYDVKM. The CDR3 totals 16 residues. J gave up 3 bases and V 6 bases, and 11 bases lay outside the gene matches.